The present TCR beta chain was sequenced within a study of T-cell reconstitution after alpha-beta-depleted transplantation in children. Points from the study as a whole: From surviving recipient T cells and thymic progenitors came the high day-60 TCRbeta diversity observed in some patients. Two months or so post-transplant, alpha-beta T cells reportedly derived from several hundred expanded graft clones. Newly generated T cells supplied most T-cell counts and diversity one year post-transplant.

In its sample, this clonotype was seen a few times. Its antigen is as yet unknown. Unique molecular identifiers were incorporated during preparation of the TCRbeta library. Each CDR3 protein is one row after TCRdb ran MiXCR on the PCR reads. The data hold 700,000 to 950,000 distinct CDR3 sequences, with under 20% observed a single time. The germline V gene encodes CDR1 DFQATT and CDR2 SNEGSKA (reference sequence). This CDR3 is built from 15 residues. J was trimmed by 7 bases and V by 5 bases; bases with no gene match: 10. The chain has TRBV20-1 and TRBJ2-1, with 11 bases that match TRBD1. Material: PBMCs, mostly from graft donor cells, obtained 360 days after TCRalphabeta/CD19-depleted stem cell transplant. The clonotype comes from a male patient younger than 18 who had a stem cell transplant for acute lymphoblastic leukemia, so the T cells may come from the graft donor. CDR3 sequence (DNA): TGCAGTGCTCCAGCGGACAGGGGGCATAGGAATGAGCAGTTCTTC. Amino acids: CSAPADRGHRNEQFF.